The T cell receptor beta chain under discussion was sequenced for a study of blood T cell repertoires in COVID-19. Germline CDR1 reads LGHDT; CDR2 reads YNNKEL (reference sequence). The CDR3 is 17 residues long. Trimming pared 0 bases from V and 0 bases from J, leaving 12 bases between. Sequenced by immunoSEQ multiplex PCR; TCRdb stores in-frame clones only, minus some. The sample shows about 150,000 clones, about 87% of them seen only once. What was sequenced was peripheral blood. This chain connects TRBV3-1 (or the pseudogene TRBV3-2) to TRBJ2-1; tentative D call: TRBD1 (6 bases). This receptor was obtained from a woman between 50 and 59 years old with acute or convalescent COVID-19. DNA of the CDR3: TGTGCCAGCAGCCAAGATTTTGGGACACCCTCCTACAATGAGCAGTTCTTC. Residues: CASSQDFGTPSYNEQFF.